Only a few counts were recorded for the clone carrying this T cell receptor (beta chain). The antigen is not known. V lost 4 bases and J lost 11; bases outside the gene matches: 5. The germline CDR1 and CDR2 sequences are SGHDN and FVKESK. This CDR3 region has 12 residues. Via MiXCR, TCRdb re-called the 5' RACE reads, giving one row per CDR3 protein. Altogether 360,000 or so distinct CDR3 sequences are present, 11% being singletons, with the ten largest covering more than 15%. This entry is derived from a study of T cells after yellow fever vaccination. Overall study: With SMART-Seq v4 Ultra Low Input, the fractions containing low cell numbers were prepared.

Study-wide points: Subsequent to the booster, the majority of primary-vaccination clones reappeared (96% CD4, 85% to 90% CD8).

The chain is built from TRBV14 and TRBJ2-1, with 7 positions matching TRBD2. This TCR came from a man younger than 35 who received the YFV17D yellow fever vaccine. The sample consisted of PBMCs, taken on the day of the first yellow fever vaccination. As DNA, the CDR3 is TGTGCCAGCAGCCTGGGACTAACGAAGCAGTTCTTC. Amino acid sequence: CASSLGLTKQFF.